These T cell receptor beta chains were read from a single sample in a study of early T cells in non-severe SARS-CoV-2 infection. TCRdb fed the 5' RACE reads into MiXCR, producing one record per CDR3 protein. The table has 20,000 to 25,000 distinct CDR3 sequences, about 5.3% seen once; the top ten hold roughly 10%. The specimen was whole blood. Source of these receptors: an adult who was a healthcare worker with PCR-confirmed SARS-CoV-2 infection or an uninfected control (not recorded which). Each CDR3 is given with its conserved first and last residue. D genes are given only for firm matches. The listing skips clone size in some rows; elsewhere it reads once, few, many or a size class.

clone_size	j_call	d_call	v_call	cdr3_nt	cdr3_aa
.	TRBJ1-1	.	TRBV3-1	TGTGCCAGCAGCACATTAAAGGGATGGAAGGGCACTGAAGCTTTCTTT	CASSTLKGWKGTEAFF
.	TRBJ1-1	.	TRBV6-5	TGTGCCAGCAGTTACTCCGGAGGTGAAGCTTTCTTT	CASSYSGGEAFF
few	TRBJ2-1	.	TRBV7-2	TGTGCCAGCAGCTTAGGGCCGGGGGTCGTTGAGCAGTTCTTC	CASSLGPGVVEQFF
many	TRBJ2-1	.	TRBV20-1	TGCAGTGCTACTCCCCCTGGGGTATACAATGAGCAGTTCTTC	CSATPPGVYNEQFF
many	TRBJ1-2	TRBD1	TRBV20-1	TGCAGTGCTAGAGGTACAGGGGTCACATATGGCTACACCTTC	CSARGTGVTYGYTF
medium-sized	TRBJ2-1	.	TRBV20-1	TGCAGTGCTAGAGATCTGCGGGGGCAGAACAATGAGCAGTTCTTC	CSARDLRGQNNEQFF
many	TRBJ2-5	.	TRBV7-9	TGTGCCAGCAGCTTAGCGGGCGGCCAAGAGACCCAGTACTTC	CASSLAGGQETQYF
few	TRBJ2-3	TRBD2	TRBV20-1	TGCAGTGCTATGAGCGGGATTCACGCAGATACGCAGTATTTT	CSAMSGIHADTQYF
many	TRBJ2-3	TRBD1	TRBV29-1	TGCAGCGTTGAAAAAGGGACAGGGGCCACAGATACGCAGTATTTT	CSVEKGTGATDTQYF
many	TRBJ1-4	.	TRBV6-6	TGTGCCAGCAAAGGGTATGAGGACAGAGAAAAACTGTTTTTT	CASKGYEDREKLFF
many	TRBJ2-1	TRBD2	TRBV7-2	TGTGCCAGCAGTTCGCAACTAGCGGGATTTTCGAATGAGCAGTTCTTC	CASSSQLAGFSNEQFF
many	TRBJ2-1	TRBD2	TRBV6-1	TGTGCCAGCACGGCGGGGTCAGCGGGAATTAACAATGAGCAGTTCTTC	CASTAGSAGINNEQFF
few	TRBJ1-6	.	TRBV15	TGTGCCACCAGCAGAGCACAGGGTAATTCACCCCTCCACTTT	CATSRAQGNSPLHF
few	TRBJ1-1	.	TRBV2	TGTGCCAGCAGTGCGGCAGCTAGGAACACTGAAGCTTTCTTT	CASSAAARNTEAFF
many	TRBJ1-2	.	TRBV7-8	TGTGCCAGCAGCCCCGGAAAGCCTAACTATGGCTACACCTTC	CASSPGKPNYGYTF
.	TRBJ2-5	.	TRBV4-3	TGCGCCAGCAGCCAAGCCGGGACCGGGACGGATGAGACCCAGTACTTC	CASSQAGTGTDETQYF
medium-sized	TRBJ2-1	.	TRBV29-1	TGCAGCGTTGATAGGCAGGGATCCTACAATGAGCAGTTCTTC	CSVDRQGSYNEQFF
few	TRBJ1-2	TRBD1	TRBV4-3	TGCGCCAGCAGCCAGGTTCTGGCGGACAGGGCATTGGGAGACTATGGCTACACCTTC	CASSQVLADRALGDYGYTF
many	TRBJ1-2	.	TRBV6-1	TGTGCCAGCAGTGATTGGCAGGGGTATGGCTACACCTTC	CASSDWQGYGYTF
.	TRBJ2-5	TRBD1	TRBV20-1	TGCAGTGCCGATTCATCGGGACAGTTTTTGGAGACCCAGTACTTC	CSADSSGQFLETQYF
.	TRBJ2-1	.	TRBV18	TGTGCCAGCTCACCACGTACGGGCGGGATGACTAGGAATGAGCAGTTCTTC	CASSPRTGGMTRNEQFF
few	TRBJ2-5	TRBD1	TRBV6-6	TGTGCCAGCAGTTCGGGACAGGGGTACCAAGAGACCCAGTACTTC	CASSSGQGYQETQYF
many	TRBJ2-1	.	TRBV7-9	TGTGCCAGCAGCTTAGAGGTTACTGGGAGCTCCTACAATGAGCAGTTCTTC	CASSLEVTGSSYNEQFF
.	TRBJ2-5	.	TRBV27	TGTGCCAGCAGTTTACCTAGGCTAGAGACCCAGTACTTC	CASSLPRLETQYF
many	TRBJ2-1	.	TRBV10-2	TGCGCCAGCACCACCTGGTCGGCAGTTAACCAGTTCTTC	CASTTWSAVNQFF
many	TRBJ2-1	TRBD1	TRBV4-1	TGCGCCAGCAGCCAACACCGGGACAGGGTTTCCAATGAGCAGTTCTTC	CASSQHRDRVSNEQFF
medium-sized	TRBJ2-4	.	TRBV7-2	TGTGCCAGCAGCTTAGGACGCCTGATCGTCTTC	CASSLGRLIVF
many	TRBJ2-3	.	TRBV7-2	TGTGCCAGCAGCCCCGCGGTCACAGATACGCAGTATTTT	CASSPAVTDTQYF
many	TRBJ2-1	TRBD2	TRBV7-9	TGTGCCAGCACCCCGAGCTTAGCGGGAAGCCATGAGCAGTTCTTC	CASTPSLAGSHEQFF
many	TRBJ2-3	TRBD1	TRBV27	TGTGCCAGCAGGGACAGGGGATGGGGCACAGATACGCAGTATTTT	CASRDRGWGTDTQYF
few	TRBJ2-5	TRBD2	TRBV14	TGTGCCAGCAGCCAAGGGTTGCTAGCGGGACAAGAGACCCAGTACTTC	CASSQGLLAGQETQYF
many	TRBJ1-1	.	TRBV2	TGTGCCAGCAGTGAGGGCATCATGAACACTGAAGCTTTCTTT	CASSEGIMNTEAFF
few	TRBJ2-3	TRBD2	TRBV7-2	TGTGCCAGCAGCTTAGCGGGAGGGAGGACAGATACGCAGTATTTT	CASSLAGGRTDTQYF
many	TRBJ2-3	TRBD2	TRBV7-9	TGTGCCAGCAGCTTCGTAGCGGGAGCGACAGATACGCAGTATTTT	CASSFVAGATDTQYF
once	TRBJ2-3	TRBD2	TRBV6-5	TGTGCCAGCAGAGTAGCGGGAGGGCGCACAGATACGCAGTATTTT	CASRVAGGRTDTQYF
many	TRBJ2-1	TRBD2	TRBV20-1	TGCAGTGCTCAAAGCTCTAGCGGGAGTGCTGAGCAGTTCTTC	CSAQSSSGSAEQFF
many	TRBJ1-5	.	TRBV9	TGTGCCAGCAGCGTAGCAGGGGATAGCAATCAGCCCCAGCATTTT	CASSVAGDSNQPQHF
many	TRBJ2-4	.	TRBV6-2/TRBV6-3	TGTGCCAGCAGTTATACCTTACAGGCGGCCAAAAACATTCAGTACTTC	CASSYTLQAAKNIQYF
many	TRBJ2-1	TRBD2	TRBV7-9	TGTGCCAGCAGTACTCTGAGCGGGGGGAAATCCTACAATGAGCAGTTCTTC	CASSTLSGGKSYNEQFF
many	TRBJ2-2	TRBD1	TRBV29-1	TGCAGCGTGATACCCGTGGGACAGCAGAACACCGGGGAGCTGTTTTTT	CSVIPVGQQNTGELFF
.	TRBJ2-3	TRBD2	TRBV20-1	TGCAGTGCATCGGGACTAGCGGGAGGGCCTAGGAGAGATACGCAGTATTTT	CSASGLAGGPRRDTQYF
few	TRBJ1-1	.	TRBV27	TGTGCCAGCAGACAACAGGGACTGAACACTGAAGCTTTCTTT	CASRQQGLNTEAFF
many	TRBJ1-5	.	TRBV7-2	TGTGCCAGCAGCTGGCATATTGCAAGCAATCAGCCCCAGCATTTT	CASSWHIASNQPQHF
medium-sized	TRBJ2-7	TRBD2	TRBV7-8	TGTGCCAGCAGCATTCAACCGGGACTAGACTACGAGCAGTACTTC	CASSIQPGLDYEQYF
many	TRBJ1-6	.	TRBV28	TGTGCCAGCAGCCCGGGACTTGGGAATTCACCCCTCCACTTT	CASSPGLGNSPLHF
many	TRBJ2-1	TRBD2	TRBV7-7	TGTGCCGCGGGGGGCTCCGGGGATGAGCAGTTCTTC	CAAGGSGDEQFF
many	TRBJ2-7	.	TRBV6-5	TGTGCCAGCAGAGGGGGAAACTACGAGCAGTACTTC	CASRGGNYEQYF
once	TRBJ1-3	.	TRBV18	TGTGCCAGCTCAACCCTACAGGCGGACACCATATATTTT	CASSTLQADTIYF
many	TRBJ1-1	.	TRBV7-9	TGTGCCAGCACTCCAGGGACAATGAACACTGAAGCTTTCTTT	CASTPGTMNTEAFF
many	TRBJ2-7	TRBD2	TRBV7-2	TGTGCCAGCAGCTTCCCTAGCGGGAGCTCCTACGAGCAGTACTTC	CASSFPSGSSYEQYF
many	TRBJ2-2	.	TRBV4-3	TGCGCCAGCAGCCAAGGAGGAAGGGAGCTGTTTTTT	CASSQGGRELFF
few	TRBJ2-1	.	TRBV14	TGTGCCAGCAGCCAAGGCAGGGTCCAGCAGTTCTTC	CASSQGRVQQFF
many	TRBJ1-1	.	TRBV4-1	TGCGCCAGCAGCCAAGTGGCCCCAGGGTTTGAGGGGTCGAACACTGAAGCTTTCTTT	CASSQVAPGFEGSNTEAFF
many	TRBJ2-1	TRBD2	TRBV10-3	TGTGCCATCAGGGGGACTAGCGCCTACAATGAGCAGTTCTTC	CAIRGTSAYNEQFF
many	TRBJ1-4	TRBD1	TRBV29-1	TGCAGCGTTCCGGGACAGGGACATGAAAAACTGTTTTTT	CSVPGQGHEKLFF
many	TRBJ2-7	TRBD1	TRBV5-4	TGTGCCAGCAGCCCGGGACAGGGGGCGTACGAGCAGTACTTC	CASSPGQGAYEQYF
.	TRBJ1-5	.	TRBV10-3	TGTGCCATCAGAGGAGACAGTTTGCATCAGCCCCAGCATTTT	CAIRGDSLHQPQHF
many	TRBJ2-1	.	TRBV24-1	TGTGCCACCAGCCTAAATATTGGACAGCGGTTGTTCTTC	CATSLNIGQRLFF
medium-sized	TRBJ2-7	TRBD1	TRBV9	TGTGCCAGCAGCGGAGATGACAGGGTCCTCGAGCAGTACTTC	CASSGDDRVLEQYF